These 9 T cell receptor beta chains came from one sample sequenced in a study of blood T cell repertoires in COVID-19. Assay used: immunoSEQ multiplex PCR; TCRdb lists only in-frame clones, some missing. The top ten clones hold about 8.2% of a sample with 150,000 to 200,000 clones, about 86% of them seen once. Sequencing was done on a sample of peripheral blood. The receptors here all came from a man aged 60-69 years with acute or convalescent COVID-19.

This clone showed up just once. The chain employs TRBV9 and TRBJ1-2; 9 nucleotides line up with TRBD1. V gave up 3 bases and J gave up 8 bases; unmatched junction bases: 11. This CDR3 has 15 amino acids. Germline CDR1 is SGDLS and CDR2 is YYNGEE. CDR3 sequence: CASSAPRDRVGGYTF. In DNA form, the CDR3 reads TGTGCCAGCAGCGCCCCCCGGGACAGGGTTGGCGGCTACACCTTC. Together with reference TRBV9 and TRBJ1-2, the CDR3 gives the full variable domain: DSGVTQTPKHLITATGQRVTLRCSPRSGDLSVYWYQQSLDQGLQFLIQYYNGEERAKGNILERFSAQQFPDLHSELNLSSLELGDSALYFCASSAPRDRVGGYTFGSGTRLTVV.

The chain uses TRBV20-1 and TRBJ1-2; D remains unclear. Trimming took 5 bases from V and 3 from J, leaving 7 bases between them. CDR1 and CDR2 (germline): DFQATT, SNEGSKA (reference sequence). The CDR3 is 11 amino acids. The CDR3, as DNA: TGCAGTGCTGACCGGGACTATGGCTACACCTTC. Its translation is CSADRDYGYTF.

In its sample, this clone was seen a few times. J is TRBJ2-2 and V is TRBV5-1; TRBD2 matches 15 bases. Germline lookup yields CDR1 SGHRS and CDR2 YFSETQ. The CDR3 has 15 amino acids. V lost 4 bases, J lost 6 bases, and 1 base stayed unmatched. The CDR3 loop reads CASSGTSGRSGELFF. DNA of the CDR3: TGCGCCAGCAGCGGGACTAGCGGGAGGTCCGGGGAGCTGTTTTTT.

The CDR3 protein is CASGLTLSGELFF. CDR3 DNA: TGTGCCAGCGGACTGACCCTCTCCGGGGAGCTGTTTTTT. The V and J genes are TRBV2 and TRBJ2-2; the D gene is possibly TRBD2 (5 bases). CDR3 size: 13 residues. Germline V lookup: CDR1 SNHLY, CDR2 FYNNEI. The V gene lost 8 bases and the J gene lost 6 bases, with 13 bases spanning the gap. The variable domain in full, completed from reference TRBV2 and TRBJ2-2, reads EPEVTQTPSHQVTQMGQEVILRCVPISNHLYFYWYRQILGQKVEFLVSFYNNEISEKSEIFDDQFSVERPDGSNFTLKIRSTKLEDSAMYFCASGLTLSGELFFGEGSRLTVL.

The chain joins TRBV5-1 to TRBJ1-1; tentatively, D is TRBD1 (6 bases). Germline CDR1 SGHRS, CDR2 YFSETQ. The V end was cut by 0 bases, the J end by 5 bases, with 14 bases between. This CDR3 region has 15 residues. CDR3 nucleotide sequence: TGCGCCAGCAGCTTGGGCACAACAGGGAAAACTGAAGCTTTCTTT. It encodes CASSLGTTGKTEAFF.

The chain combines TRBV7-8 with TRBJ1-5; no definite D call. V lost 5 bases and J lost 0, with 11 bases in between. The CDR3 covers 15 residues. Germline lookup yields CDR1 SGHVS and CDR2 FQNEAQ. CDR3 sequence: CASSPTGDSNQPQHF. As DNA, the CDR3 is TGTGCCAGCAGCCCGACTGGAGATAGCAATCAGCCCCAGCATTTT.

This clone showed up just once. V usage is TRBV12-5 and J usage is TRBJ1-1; D gene unclear. The germline CDR1 and CDR2 sequences are LGHNT and FRNRAP. V gave up 4 bases and J gave up 1 base, with 4 bases separating them. The CDR3 extends over 12 amino acids. The CDR3 reads CASGWRNTEAFF. The CDR3 region has the DNA TGTGCTAGTGGTTGGAGGAACACTGAAGCTTTCTTT.

The chain couples TRBV2 to TRBJ2-2, with 9 bases matching TRBD2. Germline V CDR1 and CDR2: SNHLY, FYNNEI. V lost 5 bases to trimming and J lost 1 base; unmatched junction nucleotides: 5. The CDR3 is 16 amino acids. The CDR3 sequence is CASSPQRGVNTGELFF. The CDR3 DNA reads as TGTGCCAGCAGTCCTCAGCGGGGGGTGAACACCGGGGAGCTGTTTTTT.

The chain employs TRBV6-5 and TRBJ2-7; 9 bases are a match to TRBD2. V trimming: 6 bases; J trimming: 1 base; junction bases outside the gene matches: 7. Germline-derived CDR1 and CDR2 are MNHEY and SVGAGI. The CDR3 is made up of 15 amino acids. CDR3 in amino acids: CASRVGLAASYEQYF. DNA of the CDR3: TGTGCCAGCAGAGTGGGACTAGCCGCTTCCTACGAGCAGTACTTC.